The clone carrying this T cell receptor beta chain was found many times. Its cognate antigen is unknown. V lost 5 bases and J 8 bases, leaving 18 bases between the germline ends. CDR3 size: 15 residues. Looked up from germline, CDR1 is MGHRA and CDR2 is YSYEKL. TCRdb processed the reads anew with MiXCR; each CDR3 protein has one entry. Of hundreds of thousands of distinct CDR3 sequences in the sample, 20% to 25% were seen once. This sample is part of a study of T cell repertoires in cytomegalovirus infection. Study in general: Through public TCR beta signatures, both CMV infection and matching HLA type were indicated. Study conclusions and caveats: Public TCR beta family frequency separated CMV-and-HLA carriers, including in an independent cohort. CMV-specific HLA-C-restricted TCR beta clonotypes dominated the ex vivo response.

This TCR was recovered from a human donor in good health (CMV status not recorded). Some clones in this sample may be carry-over from other donors' samples. Material: CD8+ T cells from PBMCs. The J gene is TRBJ1-4, the V gene TRBV4-1, with unresolved D. The CDR3 nucleotides read TGCGCCAGCAGCGAGAGAAGCCGCCCCGGAGAAAAACTGTTTTTT. Translated, it gives CASSERSRPGEKLFF.